The 5 T cell receptor beta chains presented below share a single source sample, sequenced in a study of blood T cell repertoires in COVID-19. Using immunoSEQ multiplex PCR, the repertoire was profiled, and TCRdb retains in-frame clones only, with some absent. The table records tens of thousands of clones, 86% of them present only once. The sample was peripheral blood. Receptor source: a man aged 30-40 years with acute or convalescent COVID-19.

V and J are TRBV6-1 and TRBJ1-1, with TRBD1 as a possible D gene (5 bases). Trimming cost V 3 bases and J 11 bases, with 19 bases left between them. From germline, CDR1 is MNHNS and CDR2 SASEGT. The CDR3 runs to 14 residues. The CDR3 nucleotides read TGTGCCAGCAGTGAGGACTTATCGGGGGTTCGGGCTTTCTTT. This codes for CASSEDLSGVRAFF.

V gene TRBV3-1 (or the pseudogene TRBV3-2) combines with J gene TRBJ1-2, with D unresolved. Germline lookup yields CDR1 LGHDT and CDR2 YNNKEL (reference sequence). The germline V and J ends were trimmed by 3 bases and 4 bases, with 12 bases remaining between them. The CDR3 covers 14 residues. In DNA, the CDR3 is TGTGCCAGCAGCCAGCGCGCTGCTCTCTATGGCTACACCTTC. Its protein is CASSQRAALYGYTF.

The J gene is TRBJ2-7, the V gene TRBV6-6; D is possibly TRBD1 (6 bases). V was pared by 6 bases and J by 3 bases, with 12 bases between. There are 13 residues in the CDR3. Germline lookup yields CDR1 MNHNY and CDR2 SVGAGI (reference sequence). The CDR3 is CASSRLGGYEQYV. In nucleotides, the CDR3 is TGTGCCAGCAGCCGCCTAGGGGGCTACGAGCAGTACGTC.

The rearrangement joins TRBV4-2 to TRBJ1-2; no clear D. This CDR3 contains 13 residues. Trimming pared 7 bases from V and 8 bases from J, leaving 17 bases between. The V gene's germline CDR1 is LGHNA and CDR2 YNFKEQ. DNA of the CDR3: TGTGCCAGCACCTCAGGAACAGTGCAGGGCTACACCTTC. Translated: CASTSGTVQGYTF.

The rearrangement links TRBV7-2 to TRBJ1-5; D is undetermined. Germline lookup yields CDR1 SGHTA and CDR2 FQGNSA. Trimming took off 1 base at V and 3 bases at J, with 10 bases between the two ends. CDR3 length: 15 residues. CDR3 bases: TGTGCCAGCAGCTTAGTCCAACACGACAATCAGCCCCAGCATTTT. This encodes CASSLVQHDNQPQHF. The entire variable domain, with the rest obtained from reference TRBV7-2 and TRBJ1-5, is as follows: GAGVSQSPSNKVTEKGKDVELRCDPISGHTALYWYRQSLGQGLEFLIYFQGNSAPDKSGLPSDRFSAERTGGSVSTLTIQRTQQEDSAVYLCASSLVQHDNQPQHFGDGTRLSIL.